The 10 T cell receptor beta chains listed next were all sequenced from one sample in a study of T cell changes during pregnancy in multiple sclerosis. The table came from immunoSEQ multiplex PCR; TCRdb's copy has only in-frame clones and leaves some out. The data contain 40,000 to 45,000 clones, around 90% of them singletons. The sequencing used CD4+ T cells from peripheral blood mononuclear cells, collected in the first trimester of pregnancy. The receptors originated from a female donor with multiple sclerosis, enrolled in a pregnancy study.

The chain is built from TRBV6-5 and TRBJ1-1; D might be TRBD1 (6 bases). This CDR3 region has 14 residues. Trimming took 6 bases from V and 3 from J, leaving 14 bases between them. Germline values: CDR1 MNHEY, CDR2 SVGAGI. CDR3 sequence (DNA): TGTGCCAGCAGGGGGGCCCTGCCCCACACTGAAGCTTTCTTT. It encodes CASRGALPHTEAFF.

V is TRBV19 and J is TRBJ1-2; D gene unclear. Germline-derived CDR1 and CDR2 are LNHDA and SQIVND (reference sequence). Trimming took off 7 bases at V and 0 bases at J, with 18 bases between the two ends. The CDR3 totals 16 residues. The chain's CDR3 is CASKYGGEPANYGYTF. CDR3 coding DNA: TGTGCCAGTAAGTATGGCGGCGAACCAGCTAACTATGGCTACACCTTC. Variable domain in full (rest from reference TRBV19 and TRBJ1-2): DGGITQSPKYLFRKEGQNVTLSCEQNLNHDAMYWYRQDPGQGLRLIYYSQIVNDFQKGDIAEGYSVSREKKESFPLTVTSAQKNPTAFYLCASKYGGEPANYGYTFGSGTRLTVV.

For the CDR3, the DNA is TGTGCCAGCAGTGTCGTGACTAGCCCCTACGAGCAGTACTTC. This codes for CASSVVTSPYEQYF. V usage is TRBV2 and J usage is TRBJ2-7; 7 nucleotides align to TRBD2. The V and J ends lost 4 bases and 2 bases, in that order; junction bases with no gene match: 5. This CDR3 spans 14 amino acids. The V gene's germline CDR1 is SNHLY and CDR2 FYNNEI.

In its sample, this clone was seen a few times. This chain links TRBV5-1 with TRBJ1-3; possibly TRBD1 for D (5 bases). V was cut by 3 bases and J by 0 bases, with 13 bases left in between. In germline, CDR1 is SGHRS, CDR2 YFSETQ. The CDR3 extends over 16 amino acids. For the CDR3, the DNA is TGCGCCAGCAGCTCGGGGGGACTGGGCTCTGGAAACACCATATATTTT. It is translated as CASSSGGLGSGNTIYF.

This chain links TRBV12-2 with TRBJ2-3; the table's D gene call, TRBD2, was not cross checked with the DNA. TRBV12-2 is a pseudogene locus. This CDR3 is built from 17 residues. The DNA of the CDR3 is TGTGCAAGTCGCTTAATTCGGACTAGCGGGCTCACAGATACGCAGTATTTT. This sequence encodes CASRLIRTSGLTDTQYF.

The V call is TRBV19, the J call TRBJ2-3; D perhaps matches TRBD2 (5 bases). The CDR3 sequence is 15 residues long. V gave up 5 bases and J gave up 0 bases, with 12 bases separating them. Germline-derived CDR1 and CDR2 are LNHDA and SQIVND (reference sequence). The CDR3 sequence: CASSSFEGSTDTQYF. CDR3 in DNA: TGTGCCAGTAGTTCCTTCGAGGGTAGCACAGATACGCAGTATTTT.

This clone appeared a single time. V and J are TRBV5-1 and TRBJ2-5; 7 positions match TRBD1. Germline loops: CDR1 SGHRS, CDR2 YFSETQ. This CDR3 region has 14 residues. J was trimmed by 1 base and V by 2 bases; bases with no gene match: 2. Written as DNA, the CDR3 is TGCGCCAGCAGCTTTACAGGGGTCCAAGAGACCCAGTACTTC. This encodes CASSFTGVQETQYF.

The V and J genes are TRBV6-1 and TRBJ2-7; perhaps TRBD2 as D (6 bases). The germline V gene encodes CDR1 MNHNS and CDR2 SASEGT. The CDR3 is 14 residues long. V shed 3 bases and J shed 8 bases, with 17 bases lying between them. CDR3 nucleotide sequence: TGTGCCAGCAGTGATGCGGCGGGGAGCAGAAAGCAGTACTTC. Amino acid sequence: CASSDAAGSRKQYF.

The chain recombines TRBV7-2 with TRBJ2-7, with 11 positions matching TRBD1. This CDR3 contains 15 residues. With V trimmed by 3 bases and J by 3 bases, 4 bases remained unmatched. Looked up from germline, CDR1 is SGHTA and CDR2 is FQGNSA. DNA for the CDR3: TGTGCCAGCAGCTTTGCCGGGACAGGGGGCTACGAGCAGTACTTC. This encodes CASSFAGTGGYEQYF.

The rearrangement joins TRBV27 to TRBJ2-1; TRBD2 aligns across 8 bases. Losses at the gene ends were 2 bases for V and 0 bases for J; bases not matched to a gene: 3. CDR3 length: 16 amino acids. Germline V gene data show CDR1 as MNHEY and CDR2 as SMNVEV (reference sequence). The CDR3 DNA sequence: TGTGCCAGCAGTTTACTGAGCGGGAGCTCCTACAATGAGCAGTTCTTC. It translates to CASSLLSGSSYNEQFF.